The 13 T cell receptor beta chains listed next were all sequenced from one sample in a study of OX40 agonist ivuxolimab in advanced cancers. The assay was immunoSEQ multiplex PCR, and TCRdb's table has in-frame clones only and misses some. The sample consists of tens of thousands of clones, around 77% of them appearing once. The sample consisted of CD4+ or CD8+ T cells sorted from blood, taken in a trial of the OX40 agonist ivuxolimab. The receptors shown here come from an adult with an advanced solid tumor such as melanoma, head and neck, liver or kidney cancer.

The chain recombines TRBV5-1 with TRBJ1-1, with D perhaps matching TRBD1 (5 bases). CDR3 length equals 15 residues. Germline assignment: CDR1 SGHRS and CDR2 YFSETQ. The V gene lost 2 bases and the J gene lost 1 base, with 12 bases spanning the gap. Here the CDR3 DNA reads TGCGCCAGCAGCTTCGAGGGGTATGGGAACACTGAAGCTTTCTTT. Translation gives CASSFEGYGNTEAFF.

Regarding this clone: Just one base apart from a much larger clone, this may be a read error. CDR3 nucleotide sequence: TGTGCCAGCAGTTATACACTGAACACTGAAGCTTTCTTT. It yields the protein CASSYTLNTEAFF. The chain combines TRBV11-3 with TRBJ1-1; the D is unclear. Germline V gene lookup returns CDR1 SGHNT and CDR2 YENEEA. The CDR3 spans 13 residues. Trimming took 6 bases from V and 0 from J, leaving 8 bases between them. Complete variable domain (other parts from reference TRBV11-3 and TRBJ1-1): EAGVVQSPRYKIIEKKQPVAFWCNPISGHNTLYWYLQNLGQGPELLIRYENEEAVDDSQLPKDRFSAERLKGVDSTLKIQPAELGDSAVYLCASSYTLNTEAFFGQGTRLTVV.

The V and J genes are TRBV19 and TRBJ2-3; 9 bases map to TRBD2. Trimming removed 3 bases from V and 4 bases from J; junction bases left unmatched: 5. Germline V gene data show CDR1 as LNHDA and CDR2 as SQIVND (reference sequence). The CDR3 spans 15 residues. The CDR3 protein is CASSIRTSAPDTQYF. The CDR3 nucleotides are TGTGCCAGTAGTATCAGGACTAGCGCTCCAGATACGCAGTATTTT. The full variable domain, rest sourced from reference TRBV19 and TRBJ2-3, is DGGITQSPKYLFRKEGQNVTLSCEQNLNHDAMYWYRQDPGQGLRLIYYSQIVNDFQKGDIAEGYSVSREKKESFPLTVTSAQKNPTAFYLCASSIRTSAPDTQYFGPGTRLTVL.

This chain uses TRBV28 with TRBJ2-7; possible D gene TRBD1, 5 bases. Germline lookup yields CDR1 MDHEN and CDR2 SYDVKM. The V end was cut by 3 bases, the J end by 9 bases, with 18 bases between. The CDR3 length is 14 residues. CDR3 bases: TGTGCCAGCAGTTTCCTCGTGGCAGGGCAGGGGCAGTACTTC. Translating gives CASSFLVAGQGQYF. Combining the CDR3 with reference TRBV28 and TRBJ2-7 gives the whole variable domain DVKVTQSSRYLVKRTGEKVFLECVQDMDHENMFWYRQDPGLGLRLIYFSYDVKMKEKGDIPEGYSVSREKKERFSLILESASTNQTSMYLCASSFLVAGQGQYFGPGTRLTVT.

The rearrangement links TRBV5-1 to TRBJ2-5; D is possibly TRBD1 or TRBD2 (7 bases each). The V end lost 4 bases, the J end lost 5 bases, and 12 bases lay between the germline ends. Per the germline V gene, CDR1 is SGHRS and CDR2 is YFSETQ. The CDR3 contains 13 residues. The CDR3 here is CASSSGTEETQYF. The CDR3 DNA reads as TGCGCCAGCAGCAGCGGGACAGAGGAGACCCAGTACTTC.

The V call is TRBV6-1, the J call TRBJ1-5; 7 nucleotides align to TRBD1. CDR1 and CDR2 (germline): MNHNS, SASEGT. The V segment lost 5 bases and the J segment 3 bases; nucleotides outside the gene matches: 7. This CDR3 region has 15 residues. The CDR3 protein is CASSSTTGVNQPQHF. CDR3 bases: TGTGCCAGCAGTAGTACTACAGGGGTCAATCAGCCCCAGCATTTT.

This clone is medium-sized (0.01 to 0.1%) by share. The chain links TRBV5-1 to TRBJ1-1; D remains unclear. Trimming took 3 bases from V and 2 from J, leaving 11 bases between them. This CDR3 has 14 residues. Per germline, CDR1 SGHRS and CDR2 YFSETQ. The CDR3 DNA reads TGCGCCAGCAGCTCCGCAGAGCCAAACACTGAAGCTTTCTTT. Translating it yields CASSSAEPNTEAFF.

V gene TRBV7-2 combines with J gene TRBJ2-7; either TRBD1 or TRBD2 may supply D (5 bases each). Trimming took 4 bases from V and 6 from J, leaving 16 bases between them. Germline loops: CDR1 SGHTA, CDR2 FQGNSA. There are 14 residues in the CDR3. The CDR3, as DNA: TGTGCCAGCAGCTCGGGACCCGGAGGTCGCGAGCAGTACTTC. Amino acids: CASSSGPGGREQYF.

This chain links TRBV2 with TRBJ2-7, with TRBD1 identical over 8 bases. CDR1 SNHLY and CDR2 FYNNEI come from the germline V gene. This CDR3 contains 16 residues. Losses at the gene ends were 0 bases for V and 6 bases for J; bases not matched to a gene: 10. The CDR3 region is CASSEAGGQGKVEQYF. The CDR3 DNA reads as TGTGCCAGCAGTGAAGCGGGAGGACAGGGTAAGGTCGAGCAGTACTTC.

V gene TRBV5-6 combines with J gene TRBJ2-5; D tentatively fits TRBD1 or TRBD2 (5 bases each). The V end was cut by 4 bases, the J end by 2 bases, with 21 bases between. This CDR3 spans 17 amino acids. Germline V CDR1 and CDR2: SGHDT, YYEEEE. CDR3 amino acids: CASSIGPAAGAQETQYF. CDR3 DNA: TGTGCCAGCAGCATAGGCCCAGCCGCCGGGGCGCAAGAGACCCAGTACTTC.

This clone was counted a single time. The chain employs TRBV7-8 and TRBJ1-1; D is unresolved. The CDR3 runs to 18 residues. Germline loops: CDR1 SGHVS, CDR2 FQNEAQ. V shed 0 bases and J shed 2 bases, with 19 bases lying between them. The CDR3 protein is CASSLARIVGRKNTEAFF. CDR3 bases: TGTGCCAGCAGCTTAGCGAGGATCGTTGGCAGGAAAAACACTGAAGCTTTCTTT.

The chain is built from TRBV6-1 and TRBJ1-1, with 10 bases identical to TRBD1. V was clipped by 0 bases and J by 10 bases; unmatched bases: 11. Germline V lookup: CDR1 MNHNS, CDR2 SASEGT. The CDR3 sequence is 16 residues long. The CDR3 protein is CASSEAYRDRGIGAFF. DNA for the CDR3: TGTGCCAGCAGTGAAGCCTACCGGGACAGGGGCATCGGAGCTTTCTTT.

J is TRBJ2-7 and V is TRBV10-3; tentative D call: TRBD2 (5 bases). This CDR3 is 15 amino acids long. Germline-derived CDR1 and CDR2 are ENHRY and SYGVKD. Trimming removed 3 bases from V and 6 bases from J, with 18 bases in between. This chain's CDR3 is CAISDSTAGTVEQYF. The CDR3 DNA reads TGTGCCATCAGTGATTCCACCGCGGGTACAGTCGAGCAGTACTTC.